The clone carrying this T cell receptor beta chain was found once. The target antigen is unknown. Naive CD8 populations comprised CD45RO-negative cells positively selected for CCR7, excluding terminally differentiated effector memory CD45RA+ cells. This sample was included in a study of shared clonotypes between healthy human individuals. Study summary: Per donor, three plates held CD4 naive cells, three held CD4 memory, two held CD8 naive and one held CD8 memory.

Study results and caveats: Non-shared clonotypes were found to have lower generation probabilities than the clonotypes that were shared by all four of the sorted-subset donors.

The CDR3 covers 13 residues. CDR1 is SGHVS and CDR2 is FQNEAQ in the germline V gene. V lost 2 bases and J 0 bases, leaving 4 bases between the germline ends. For sorted subsets, approximately 180 ng DNA per replicate equaled roughly 30,000 T cell genomes. The data were produced by immunoSEQ multiplex PCR, yet TCRdb's version contains in-frame clones alone and is incomplete. Here the sample spans 600,000 or so clones, about 98% being singletons. This TCR derives from a man aged 30-40 years in good health. This chain links TRBV7-8 with TRBJ1-1, with D unclear. Sequences were obtained from naive CD8+ T cells sorted from blood. The DNA of the CDR3 is TGTGCCAGCAGCTTAAACGTGAACACTGAAGCTTTCTTT. Amino acids: CASSLNVNTEAFF.